The 26 T cell receptor beta chains below were found in one sample sequenced in a study of cytomegalovirus exposure and HLA in healthy donors. With 60 Vbeta and 13 Jbeta primers, the PCR was carried out. TCRdb keeps only in-frame clones here, not all; method: immunoSEQ multiplex PCR. Among roughly 130,000 clones listed, 73% were seen once. The sample consisted of PBMCs. The source is a middle-aged woman in good health and CMV-seropositive.

The chain couples TRBV7-2 to TRBJ1-1; D perhaps matches TRBD1 (6 bases). Germline lookup yields CDR1 SGHTA and CDR2 FQGNSA. There are 15 residues in the CDR3. Trimming cost V 5 bases and J 2 bases, with 15 bases left between them. The CDR3 bases are TGTGCCAGCAGCCCACGGACAGAGGCCAACACTGAAGCTTTCTTT. Amino acids: CASSPRTEANTEAFF.

The CDR3 nucleotides read TGTGCCAGCAGCTTCTCGGGGTTGGCGCAGTACTTC. Its protein product is CASSFSGLAQYF. The rearrangement links TRBV11-2 to TRBJ2-5; possibly TRBD2 for D (5 bases). With 3 bases removed from V and 11 bases from J, the gap between germline ends came to 13 bases. Germline V gene sequence: CDR1 SGHAT, CDR2 FQNNGV. The CDR3 loop spans 12 amino acids. Filled out from reference TRBV11-2 and TRBJ2-5, the complete variable domain reads EAGVAQSPRYKIIEKRQSVAFWCNPISGHATLYWYQQILGQGPKLLIQFQNNGVVDDSQLPKDRFSAERLKGVDSTLKIQPAKLEDSAVYLCASSFSGLAQYFGPGTRLLVL.

This rearrangement joins TRBV6-4 to TRBJ2-3; D perhaps matches TRBD1 (5 bases). CDR1 is MRHNA, CDR2 SNTAGT, per germline. Trimming pared 3 bases from V and 13 bases from J, leaving 20 bases between. This CDR3 is built from 14 residues. The CDR3 here is CASSEGGQRGSKYF. CDR3 DNA: TGTGCCAGCAGTGAGGGTGGACAAAGGGGATCTAAGTATTTT.

Here the CDR3 reads CASSVGQGAGSNEKLFF. In DNA, the CDR3 is TGTGCCAGCAGCGTCGGACAGGGGGCCGGTTCTAATGAAAAACTGTTTTTT. This rearrangement joins TRBV7-9 to TRBJ1-4; TRBD1 agrees at 11 bases. CDR3 size: 17 residues. The junction had 8 bases not matched to a gene; V was cut back by 5 bases and J by 3 bases. The germline V gene encodes CDR1 SEHNR and CDR2 FQNEAQ (reference sequence).

This clone is labeled medium-sized. This CDR3 is CAISESSGRTEAFF. In DNA, the CDR3 is TGTGCCATCAGTGAGTCCTCAGGGAGGACTGAAGCTTTCTTT. The V and J genes are TRBV10-3 and TRBJ1-1; TRBD1 is a possible D gene (5 bases). The CDR3 contains 14 residues. Trimming took 0 bases from V and 5 from J, leaving 10 bases between them. Germline assignment: CDR1 ENHRY and CDR2 SYGVKD.

The chain carries TRBV2 and TRBJ2-1, with 8 bases identical to TRBD2. The V and J ends lost 6 bases and 2 bases, in that order; junction bases with no gene match: 3. The length of the CDR3 is 14 residues. CDR1 and CDR2 (germline): SNHLY, FYNNEI. The DNA for the CDR3 is TGTGCCAGCAGACCAGCGGGAGCCTACAATGAGCAGTTCTTC. This sequence encodes CASRPAGAYNEQFF.

The V call is TRBV6-6, the J call TRBJ2-7; 7 nucleotides line up with TRBD1. Germline-derived CDR1 and CDR2 are MNHNY and SVGAGI (reference sequence). The CDR3 loop spans 13 amino acids. With 0 bases clipped from V and 5 bases from J, the junction kept 1 base outside the gene matches. The DNA for the CDR3 is TGTGCCAGCAGTTACTCCACAGGGGACGAGCAGTACTTC. The encoded protein is CASSYSTGDEQYF.

This clone was seen a few times. V and J are TRBV7-8 and TRBJ1-5; unclear D gene. V lost 1 base, J lost 0 bases, and 10 bases lay in between. This CDR3 region has 16 residues. The germline gives CDR1 SGHVS, CDR2 FQNEAQ. The CDR3 here is CASSLVRTNSNQPQHF. Written as DNA, the CDR3 is TGTGCCAGCAGCTTAGTCAGGACTAATAGCAATCAGCCCCAGCATTTT.

The CDR3 DNA reads as TGTGCCAGCAGCCAAGATCGGGCAGGGTTTTCACCCCTCCACTTT. It yields the protein CASSQDRAGFSPLHF. The V call is TRBV14, the J call TRBJ1-6, with D maybe TRBD1 (5 bases). V lost 0 bases and J 9 bases, leaving 12 bases between the germline ends. This CDR3 contains 15 residues. CDR1 and CDR2 from the germline V gene are SGHDN and FVKESK.

CDR3 residues: CASSLTSGTGELFF. As DNA, the CDR3 is TGTGCCAGCAGCTTAACGTCGGGGACCGGGGAGCTGTTTTTT. The chain combines TRBV7-3 with TRBJ2-2; D may be TRBD2 (5 bases). CDR3 length: 14 amino acids. Trimming removed 0 bases from V and 5 bases from J, with 7 bases in between. Looked up from germline, CDR1 is SGHTA and CDR2 is FQGTGA.

This clone occurred a few times. The chain uses TRBV27 and TRBJ1-1; D is undetermined. Germline V CDR1 and CDR2: MNHEY, SMNVEV (reference sequence). This CDR3 region has 15 residues. V lost 0 bases and J lost 0, with 8 bases in between. In DNA, the CDR3 is TGTGCCAGCAGTTTATCGGCCCAGTTGAACACTGAAGCTTTCTTT. Translated: CASSLSAQLNTEAFF.

The chain has TRBV9 and TRBJ1-2, with TRBD1 as a possible D gene (5 bases). V lost 0 bases and J 4 bases, leaving 19 bases between the germline ends. The CDR3 is 17 residues long. Germline CDR1 and CDR2: SGDLS and YYNGEE. CDR3 bases: TGTGCCAGCAGCGTAGGCGCCGGGGGAGATCTTGTCTATGGCTACACCTTC. Its translation: CASSVGAGGDLVYGYTF.

The rearrangement links TRBV18 to TRBJ1-1; a possible D gene is TRBD1 (6 bases). Germline CDR1 and CDR2: KGHSH and LQKENI. V lost 3 bases, J lost 2 bases, and 16 bases lay in between. This CDR3 has 16 residues. CDR3 nucleotide sequence: TGTGCCAGCTCACCCCGCGGGGGGGCAGGTAACACTGAAGCTTTCTTT. It yields the protein CASSPRGGAGNTEAFF.

The V gene is TRBV7-3, the J gene TRBJ2-2, with TRBD2 identical over 10 bases. Germline V lookup: CDR1 SGHTA, CDR2 FQGTGA. The length of the CDR3 is 16 residues. Losses at the gene ends were 4 bases for V and 5 bases for J; bases not matched to a gene: 7. CDR3 bases: TGTGCCAGCAGCTCTCCTAGCGGGGGAGCTACCGGGGAGCTGTTTTTT. As protein: CASSSPSGGATGELFF.

This sequence joins TRBV6-6 and TRBJ2-5, with 9 bases matching TRBD2. J was trimmed by 2 bases and V by 6 bases; bases with no gene match: 4. In germline, CDR1 is MNHNY, CDR2 SVGAGI (reference sequence). There are 14 residues in the CDR3. The CDR3 DNA reads as TGTGCCAGCAGAGGGGCGGGGGGGCAAGAGACCCAGTACTTC. Its protein is CASRGAGGQETQYF.

This chain joins TRBV5-6 and TRBJ1-1, with D possibly TRBD1 on 6 matching bases. Trimming stripped 4 bases from V and 4 bases from J, with 23 bases between. The CDR3 is 17 amino acids. CDR1 and CDR2 from the germline V gene are SGHDT and YYEEEE. The DNA for the CDR3 is TGTGCCAGCAGCCTGCGGACAGTAACACAGAGGAGCACTGAAGCTTTCTTT. It is translated as CASSLRTVTQRSTEAFF. Based on the CDR3 plus reference TRBV5-6 and TRBJ1-1, the full variable domain is DAGVTQSPTHLIKTRGQQVTLRCSPKSGHDTVSWYQQALGQGPQFIFQYYEEEERQRGNFPDRFSGHQFPNYSSELNVNALLLGDSALYLCASSLRTVTQRSTEAFFGQGTRLTVV.

The rearrangement uses TRBV5-1 and TRBJ1-1; no clear D gene. This CDR3 has 15 residues. V was trimmed by 3 bases and J by 4 bases, leaving 16 bases between them. Looked up from germline, CDR1 is SGHRS and CDR2 is YFSETQ. The DNA of the CDR3 is TGCGCCAGCAGCTCCTATACAGAAGTGGCCACTGAAGCTTTCTTT. Amino acid sequence: CASSSYTEVATEAFF.

This sequence joins TRBV30 and TRBJ1-3; D remains ambiguous. From germline, CDR1 is GTSNPN and CDR2 SVGIG (reference sequence). There are 14 residues in the CDR3. V was cut by 2 bases and J by 4 bases, with 12 bases left in between. CDR3 nucleotides: TGTGCCTGGAGTCCCCGGGTCCCCGGAAACACCATATATTTT. Its translation is CAWSPRVPGNTIYF.

The chain employs TRBV19 and TRBJ2-7, with D tentatively TRBD2 (5 bases). CDR3 length: 13 amino acids. Trimming removed 9 bases at V and 3 bases at J, with 15 bases between. CDR1 and CDR2 from the germline V gene are LNHDA and SQIVND (reference sequence). CDR3 protein: CARWSPEGYEQYF. CDR3 in DNA: TGTGCCAGATGGTCTCCTGAGGGCTACGAGCAGTACTTC.

The CDR3 sequence: CASSSFSGNTIYF. CDR3 sequence (DNA): TGTGCCAGCAGCTCATTCTCTGGAAACACCATATATTTT. V is TRBV5-6 and J is TRBJ1-3; no reliable D call. This CDR3 has 13 amino acids. Deletions cut 3 bases from V and 0 bases from J, with 4 bases between. Looked up from germline, CDR1 is SGHDT and CDR2 is YYEEEE.

This clone was observed a handful of times. The chain employs TRBV9 and TRBJ2-5; 9 nucleotides align to TRBD2. The end of the DNA is better explained by TRBJ2-7, so the J call may be wrong. The CDR3 extends over 16 amino acids. Looked up from germline, CDR1 is SGDLS and CDR2 is YYNGEE. The CDR3 DNA reads as TGTGCCAGCAGCCTAGGGAGTAGCGGGAGTACCTACGAGCAGTACTTC. This sequence encodes CASSLGSSGSTYEQYF.

V gene TRBV15 combines with J gene TRBJ2-2; D is possibly TRBD2 (5 bases). The V gene's germline CDR1 is LNHNV and CDR2 YYDKDF (reference sequence). Trimming cost V 3 bases and J 7 bases, with 12 bases left between them. This CDR3 has 14 amino acids. Written as DNA, the CDR3 is TGTGCCACCAGCAGGAGGAGGAAGAACGGGGAGCTGTTTTTT. Translating gives CATSRRRKNGELFF.

This chain links TRBV7-8 with TRBJ2-5; possible D gene TRBD1, 5 bases. The J call may be incorrect, as the DNA end agrees better with TRBJ2-7. CDR1 and CDR2 from the germline V gene are SGHVS and FQNEAQ. This CDR3 has 14 amino acids. The CDR3 nucleotides are TGTGCCAGCAGCTTAGTCCAGGGCTCCTACGAGCAGTACTTC. Its protein is CASSLVQGSYEQYF.

A single count supports this clone. The chain is built from TRBV7-2 and TRBJ2-1, with 9 bases fitting TRBD2. The CDR3 spans 15 residues. J lost 8 bases, V lost 3 bases, and 8 bases had no gene match. Looked up from germline, CDR1 is SGHTA and CDR2 is FQGNSA. In nucleotides, the CDR3 is TGTGCCAGCAGCTTCCGTAGCGGGAGCCGCGATGAGCAGTTCTTC. This encodes CASSFRSGSRDEQFF.

This clone was recorded a few times. The V call is TRBV10-3, the J call TRBJ2-5; possible D gene TRBD1, 5 bases. The last part of the DNA fits TRBJ2-7 better; the J call may be wrong. Germline CDR1 and CDR2: ENHRY and SYGVKD. This CDR3 region has 11 residues. The CDR3 is CAIGQDLEQYF. CDR3 bases: TGTGCCATCGGACAAGACCTCGAGCAGTACTTC.

This clone was seen a handful of times. J is TRBJ2-2 and V is TRBV29-1; D is perhaps TRBD2 (5 bases). Germline values: CDR1 SQVTM, CDR2 ANQGSEA. Deletions cut 7 bases from V and 3 bases from J, with 18 bases between. The CDR3 contains 15 residues. The CDR3 nucleotides read TGCAGCGCGACTGAGCGGACCGATTACACCGGGGAGCTGTTTTTT. Its protein is CSATERTDYTGELFF.